This TCR beta chain was identified in a study of T cells expressing NK-cell markers. Germline-derived CDR1 and CDR2 are SQVTM and ANQGSEA. This CDR3 has 13 amino acids. No DNA is given; TCRdb re-called the 5' RACE reads and lists each CDR3 protein once. The clone table shows roughly 450,000 distinct CDR3 sequences, with the ten largest holding 1.4%. J is TRBJ2-1 and V is TRBV29-1; TCRdb designates TRBD1, a call that cannot be tested without DNA. What was sequenced was blood T cells: a sorted CD56 or NKG2C T cell subset, CD4+ or CD8+ T cells, or bulk PBMC T cells (not recorded which). The sequence came from a woman in her forties or fifties in good health. The CDR3 is CSVELPGTNEQFF.